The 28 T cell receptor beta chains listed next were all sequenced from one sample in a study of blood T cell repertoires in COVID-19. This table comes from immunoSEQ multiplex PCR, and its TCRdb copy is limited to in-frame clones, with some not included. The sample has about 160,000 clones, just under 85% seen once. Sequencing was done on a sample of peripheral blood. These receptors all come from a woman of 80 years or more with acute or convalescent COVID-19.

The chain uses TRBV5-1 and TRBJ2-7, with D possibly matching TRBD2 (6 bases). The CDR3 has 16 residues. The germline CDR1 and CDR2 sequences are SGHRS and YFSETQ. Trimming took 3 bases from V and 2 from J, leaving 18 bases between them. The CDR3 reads CASSYNPGSGTYEQYF. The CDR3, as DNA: TGCGCCAGCAGCTACAACCCCGGGAGTGGGACCTACGAGCAGTACTTC.

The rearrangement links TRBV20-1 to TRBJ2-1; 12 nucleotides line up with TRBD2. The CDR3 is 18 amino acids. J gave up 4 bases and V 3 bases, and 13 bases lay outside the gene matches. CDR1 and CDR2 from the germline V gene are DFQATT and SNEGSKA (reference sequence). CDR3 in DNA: TGCAGTGCTAGTCCCCCATCTAGCGGGAGGGCCGTGTACAATGAGCAGTTCTTC. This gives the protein CSASPPSSGRAVYNEQFF.

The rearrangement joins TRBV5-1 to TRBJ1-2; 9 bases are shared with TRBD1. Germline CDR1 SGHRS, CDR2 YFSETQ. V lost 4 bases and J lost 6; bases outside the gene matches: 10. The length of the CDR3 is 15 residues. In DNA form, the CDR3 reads TGCGCCAGCAGCCGTCTGACAGGGGGAGCCGATGGCTACACCTTC. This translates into CASSRLTGGADGYTF.

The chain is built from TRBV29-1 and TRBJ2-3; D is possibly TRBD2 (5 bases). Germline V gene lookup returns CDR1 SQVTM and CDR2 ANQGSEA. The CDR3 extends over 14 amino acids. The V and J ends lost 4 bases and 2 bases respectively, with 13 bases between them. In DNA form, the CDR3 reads TGCAGCGTTGGTCGAGGGTGGGACACAGATACGCAGTATTTT. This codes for CSVGRGWDTDTQYF.

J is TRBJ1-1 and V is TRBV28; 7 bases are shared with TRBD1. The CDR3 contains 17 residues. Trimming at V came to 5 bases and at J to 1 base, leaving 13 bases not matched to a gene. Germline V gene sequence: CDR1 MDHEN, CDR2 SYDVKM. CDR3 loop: CASSALVMTGRNTEAFF. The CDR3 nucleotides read TGTGCCAGCAGTGCCCTAGTTATGACAGGGCGGAACACTGAAGCTTTCTTT.

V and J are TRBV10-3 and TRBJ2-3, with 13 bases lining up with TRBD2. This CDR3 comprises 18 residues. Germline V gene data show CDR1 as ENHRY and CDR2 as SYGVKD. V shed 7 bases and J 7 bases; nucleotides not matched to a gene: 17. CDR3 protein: CAITEGRTSGSVVHTQYF. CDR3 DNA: TGTGCCATCACCGAAGGGAGGACTAGCGGGAGTGTCGTGCATACGCAGTATTTT.

This chain's CDR3 is CASSFSQATNEKLFF. The CDR3, as DNA: TGTGCCAGCAGCTTTTCACAGGCAACTAATGAAAAACTGTTTTTT. The chain combines TRBV5-6 with TRBJ1-4; a possible D gene is TRBD1 (5 bases). Germline CDR1 and CDR2: SGHDT and YYEEEE. The CDR3 spans 15 residues. V was cut by 2 bases and J by 0 bases, with 8 bases left in between.

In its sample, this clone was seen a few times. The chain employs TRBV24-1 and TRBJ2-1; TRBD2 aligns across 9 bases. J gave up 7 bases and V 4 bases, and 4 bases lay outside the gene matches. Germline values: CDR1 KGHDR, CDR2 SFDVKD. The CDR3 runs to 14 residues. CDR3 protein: CATSDAGGSNEQFF. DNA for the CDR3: TGTGCCACCAGTGACGCGGGAGGGTCGAATGAGCAGTTCTTC.

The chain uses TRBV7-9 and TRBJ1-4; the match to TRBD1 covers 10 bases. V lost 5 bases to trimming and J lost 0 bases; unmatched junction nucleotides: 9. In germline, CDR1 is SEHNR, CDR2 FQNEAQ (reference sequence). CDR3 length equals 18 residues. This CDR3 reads CASSPGVGTGATNEKLFF. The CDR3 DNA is TGTGCCAGCAGCCCGGGGGTAGGGACAGGGGCAACTAATGAAAAACTGTTTTTT.

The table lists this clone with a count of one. The CDR3 is CASSLVGANTEAFF. CDR3 nucleotides: TGCGCCAGCAGCTTGGTCGGAGCGAACACTGAAGCTTTCTTT. The V gene is TRBV5-1, the J gene TRBJ1-1; D gene unclear. Trimming took off 0 bases at V and 1 base at J, with 7 bases between the two ends. Looked up from germline, CDR1 is SGHRS and CDR2 is YFSETQ. This CDR3 region has 14 residues.

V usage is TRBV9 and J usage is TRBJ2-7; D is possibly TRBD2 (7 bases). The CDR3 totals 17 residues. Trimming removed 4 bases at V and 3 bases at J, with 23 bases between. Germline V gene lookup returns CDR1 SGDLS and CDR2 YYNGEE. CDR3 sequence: CASSTDCWMGGLYEQYF. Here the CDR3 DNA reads TGTGCCAGCAGCACGGACTGTTGGATGGGGGGGCTCTACGAGCAGTACTTC.

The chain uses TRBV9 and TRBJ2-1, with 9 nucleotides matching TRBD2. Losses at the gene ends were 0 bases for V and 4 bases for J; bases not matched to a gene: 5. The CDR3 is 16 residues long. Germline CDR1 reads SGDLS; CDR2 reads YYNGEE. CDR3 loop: CASSVEMAGGYNEQFF. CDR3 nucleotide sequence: TGTGCCAGCAGCGTAGAAATGGCGGGAGGGTACAATGAGCAGTTCTTC.

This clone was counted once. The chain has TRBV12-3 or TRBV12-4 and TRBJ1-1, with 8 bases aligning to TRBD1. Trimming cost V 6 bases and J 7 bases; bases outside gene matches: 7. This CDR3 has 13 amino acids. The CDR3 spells CASSFQGAGEAFF. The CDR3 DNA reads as TGTGCCAGCAGCTTCCAGGGGGCGGGTGAAGCTTTCTTT.

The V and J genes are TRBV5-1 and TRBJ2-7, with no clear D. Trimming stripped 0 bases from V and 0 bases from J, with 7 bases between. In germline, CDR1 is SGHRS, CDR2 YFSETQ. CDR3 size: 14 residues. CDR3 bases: TGCGCCAGCAGCTTGGCAGGAAACTCCTACGAGCAGTACTTC. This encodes CASSLAGNSYEQYF.

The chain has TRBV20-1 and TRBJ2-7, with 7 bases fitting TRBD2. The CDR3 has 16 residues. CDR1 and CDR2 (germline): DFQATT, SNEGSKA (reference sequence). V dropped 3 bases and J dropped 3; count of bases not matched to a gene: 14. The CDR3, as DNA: TGCAGTGCTAGTAGGTATTCGAGGGAGGGGTACTACGAGCAGTACTTC. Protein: CSASRYSREGYYEQYF.

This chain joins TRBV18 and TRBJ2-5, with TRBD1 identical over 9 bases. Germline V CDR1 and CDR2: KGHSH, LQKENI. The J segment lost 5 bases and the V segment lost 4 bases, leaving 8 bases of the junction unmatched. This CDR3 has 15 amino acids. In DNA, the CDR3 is TGTGCCAGCTCACAGAACAGGGGGCACTGGGAGACCCAGTACTTC. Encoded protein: CASSQNRGHWETQYF.

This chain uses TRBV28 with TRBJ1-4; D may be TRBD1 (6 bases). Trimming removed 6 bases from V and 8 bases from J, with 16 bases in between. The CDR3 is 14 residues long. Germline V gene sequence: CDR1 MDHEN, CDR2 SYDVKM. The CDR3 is CASRIQGLGEKLFF. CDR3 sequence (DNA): TGTGCCAGCAGGATACAGGGTCTCGGAGAAAAACTGTTTTTT.

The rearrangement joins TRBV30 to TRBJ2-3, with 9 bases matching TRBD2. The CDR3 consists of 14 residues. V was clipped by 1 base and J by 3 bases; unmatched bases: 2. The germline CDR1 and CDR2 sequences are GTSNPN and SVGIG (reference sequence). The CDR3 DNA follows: TGTGCCTGGAGTGGTGCGGGAGGGACAGATACGCAGTATTTT. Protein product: CAWSGAGGTDTQYF.

The CDR3 protein is CASSEGARQGQGYTF. In DNA form, the CDR3 reads TGTGCCAGCAGTGAAGGGGCGAGACAGGGTCAGGGCTACACCTTC. This sequence joins TRBV25-1 and TRBJ1-2; 7 bases match TRBD1. The V and J ends lost 2 bases and 8 bases, in that order; junction bases with no gene match: 11. The length of the CDR3 is 15 residues. Germline-derived CDR1 and CDR2 are MGHDK and SYGVNS.

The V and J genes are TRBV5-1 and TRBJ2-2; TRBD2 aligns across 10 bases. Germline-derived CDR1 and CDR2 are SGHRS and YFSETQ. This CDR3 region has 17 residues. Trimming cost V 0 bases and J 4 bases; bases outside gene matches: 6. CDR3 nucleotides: TGCGCCAGCAGCTTGGAGAAGCGGGAGGGCGTCACCGGGGAGCTGTTTTTT. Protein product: CASSLEKREGVTGELFF. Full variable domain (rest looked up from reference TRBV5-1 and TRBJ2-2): KAGVTQTPRYLIKTRGQQVTLSCSPISGHRSVSWYQQTPGQGLQFLFEYFSETQRNKGNFPGRFSGRQFSNSRSEMNVSTLELGDSALYLCASSLEKREGVTGELFFGEGSRLTVL.

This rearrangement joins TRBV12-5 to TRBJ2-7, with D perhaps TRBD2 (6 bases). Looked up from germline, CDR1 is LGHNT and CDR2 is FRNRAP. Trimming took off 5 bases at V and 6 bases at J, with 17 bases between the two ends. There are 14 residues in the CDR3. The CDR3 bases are TGTGCTAGTGGTCTTCGGGAGCCAGAAGGCGAGCAGTACTTC. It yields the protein CASGLREPEGEQYF.

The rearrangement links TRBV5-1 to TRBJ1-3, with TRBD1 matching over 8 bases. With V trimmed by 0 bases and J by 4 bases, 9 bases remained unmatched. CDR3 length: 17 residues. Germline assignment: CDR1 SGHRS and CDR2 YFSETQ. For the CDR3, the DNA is TGCGCCAGCAGCTTGGAGACGGCAGGGGGCTGGGGAAACACCATATATTTT. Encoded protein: CASSLETAGGWGNTIYF.

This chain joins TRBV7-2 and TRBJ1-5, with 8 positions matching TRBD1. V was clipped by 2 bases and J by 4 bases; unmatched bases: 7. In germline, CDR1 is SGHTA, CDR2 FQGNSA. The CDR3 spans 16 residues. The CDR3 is CASSLYGQGRNQPQHF. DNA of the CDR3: TGTGCCAGCAGCTTATATGGACAGGGTAGAAATCAGCCCCAGCATTTT.

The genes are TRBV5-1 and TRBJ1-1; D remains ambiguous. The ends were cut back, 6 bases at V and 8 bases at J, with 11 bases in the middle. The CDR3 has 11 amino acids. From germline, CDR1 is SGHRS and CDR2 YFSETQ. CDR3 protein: CASNSGPEAFF. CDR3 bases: TGCGCCAGCAATTCAGGTCCAGAAGCTTTCTTT.

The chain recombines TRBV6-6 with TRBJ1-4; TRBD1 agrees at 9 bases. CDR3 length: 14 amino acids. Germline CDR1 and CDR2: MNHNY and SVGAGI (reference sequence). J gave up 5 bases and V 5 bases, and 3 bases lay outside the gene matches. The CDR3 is CASSTGGGNEKLFF. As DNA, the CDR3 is TGTGCCAGCAGTACAGGGGGCGGGAATGAAAAACTGTTTTTT.

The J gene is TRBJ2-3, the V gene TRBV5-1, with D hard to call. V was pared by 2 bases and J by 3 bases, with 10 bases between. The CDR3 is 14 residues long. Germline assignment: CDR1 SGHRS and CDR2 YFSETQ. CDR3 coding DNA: TGCGCCAGCAGCTTAAGCACTCCGACAGATACGCAGTATTTT. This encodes CASSLSTPTDTQYF.

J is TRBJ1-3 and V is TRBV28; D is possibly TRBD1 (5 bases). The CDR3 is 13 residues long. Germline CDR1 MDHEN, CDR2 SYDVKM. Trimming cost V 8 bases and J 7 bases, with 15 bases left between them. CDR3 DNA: TGTGCCAGCTCCCTAGGGGATTGGAACACCATATATTTT. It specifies CASSLGDWNTIYF. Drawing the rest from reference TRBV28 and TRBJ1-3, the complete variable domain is DVKVTQSSRYLVKRTGEKVFLECVQDMDHENMFWYRQDPGLGLRLIYFSYDVKMKEKGDIPEGYSVSREKKERFSLILESASTNQTSMYLCASSLGDWNTIYFGEGSWLTVV.

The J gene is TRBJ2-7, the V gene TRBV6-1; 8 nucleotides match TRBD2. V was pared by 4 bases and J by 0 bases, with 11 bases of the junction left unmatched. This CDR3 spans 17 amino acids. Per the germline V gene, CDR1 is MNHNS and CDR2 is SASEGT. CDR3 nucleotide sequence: TGTGCCAGCAGTGGGTTGCCGGGACTAGGAAGCTCCTACGAGCAGTACTTC. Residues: CASSGLPGLGSSYEQYF.